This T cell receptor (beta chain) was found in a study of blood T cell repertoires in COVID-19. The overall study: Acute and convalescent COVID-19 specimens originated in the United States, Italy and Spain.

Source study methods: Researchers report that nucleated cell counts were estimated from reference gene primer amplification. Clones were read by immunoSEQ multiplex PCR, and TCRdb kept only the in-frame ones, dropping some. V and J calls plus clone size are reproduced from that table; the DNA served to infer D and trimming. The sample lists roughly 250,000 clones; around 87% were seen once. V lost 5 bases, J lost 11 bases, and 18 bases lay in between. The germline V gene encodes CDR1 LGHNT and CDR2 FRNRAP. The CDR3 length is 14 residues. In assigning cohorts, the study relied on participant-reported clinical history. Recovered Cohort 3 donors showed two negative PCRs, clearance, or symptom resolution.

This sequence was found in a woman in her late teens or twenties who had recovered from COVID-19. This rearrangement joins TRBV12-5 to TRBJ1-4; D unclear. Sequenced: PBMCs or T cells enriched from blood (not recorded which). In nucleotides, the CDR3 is TGTGCTAGTGGTCCCCCTGCGGGATGTGGGAAACTGTTTTTT. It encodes CASGPPAGCGKLFF.